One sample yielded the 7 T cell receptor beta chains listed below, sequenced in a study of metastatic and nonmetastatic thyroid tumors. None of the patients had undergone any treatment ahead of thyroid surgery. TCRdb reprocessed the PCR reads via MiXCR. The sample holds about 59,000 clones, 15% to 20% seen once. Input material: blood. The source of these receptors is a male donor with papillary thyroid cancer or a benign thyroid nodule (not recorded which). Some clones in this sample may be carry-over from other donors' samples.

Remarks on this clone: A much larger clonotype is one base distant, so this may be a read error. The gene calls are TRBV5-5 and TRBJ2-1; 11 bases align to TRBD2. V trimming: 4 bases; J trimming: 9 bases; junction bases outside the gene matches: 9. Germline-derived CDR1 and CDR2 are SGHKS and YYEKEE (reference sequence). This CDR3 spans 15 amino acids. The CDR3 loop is CASSRTSGGLGEQFF. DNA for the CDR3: TGTGCCAGCAGCAGAACTAGCGGGGGTCTGGGTGAGCAGTTCTTC.

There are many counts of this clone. CDR3 region: CATSALDSAQETQYF. As DNA, the CDR3 is TGTGCCACCAGTGCCCTCGACTCGGCCCAAGAGACCCAGTACTTC. J is TRBJ2-5 and V is TRBV24-1; no clear D. Per germline, CDR1 KGHDR and CDR2 SFDVKD. CDR3 length equals 15 residues. Trimming cost V 5 bases and J 1 base, with 13 bases left between them.

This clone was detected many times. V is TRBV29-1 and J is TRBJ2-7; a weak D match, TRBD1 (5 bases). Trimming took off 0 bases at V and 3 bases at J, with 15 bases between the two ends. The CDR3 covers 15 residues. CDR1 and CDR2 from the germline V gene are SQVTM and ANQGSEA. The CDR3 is CSVEDPGLLGYEQYF. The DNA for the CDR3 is TGCAGCGTTGAAGATCCAGGGTTATTGGGCTACGAGCAGTACTTC.

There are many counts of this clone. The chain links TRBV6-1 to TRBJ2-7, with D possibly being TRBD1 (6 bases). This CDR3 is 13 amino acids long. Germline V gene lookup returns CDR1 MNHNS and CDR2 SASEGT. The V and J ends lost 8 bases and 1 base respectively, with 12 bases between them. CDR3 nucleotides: TGTGCCAGCCTCTTCGGACAGTCCTACGAGCAGTACTTC. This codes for CASLFGQSYEQYF.

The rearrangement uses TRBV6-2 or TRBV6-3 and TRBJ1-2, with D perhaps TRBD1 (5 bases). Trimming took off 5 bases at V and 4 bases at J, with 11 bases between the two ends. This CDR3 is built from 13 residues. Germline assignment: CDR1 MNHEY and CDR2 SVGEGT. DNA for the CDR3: TGTGCCAGCAGTCAGGGCTCGAGCTATGGCTACACCTTC. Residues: CASSQGSSYGYTF.

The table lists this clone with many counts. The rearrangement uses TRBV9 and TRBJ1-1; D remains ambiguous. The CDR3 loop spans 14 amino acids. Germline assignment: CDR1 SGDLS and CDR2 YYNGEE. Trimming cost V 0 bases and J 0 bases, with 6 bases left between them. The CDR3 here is CASSVGALNTEAFF. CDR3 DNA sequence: TGTGCCAGCAGCGTAGGGGCCTTGAACACTGAAGCTTTCTTT. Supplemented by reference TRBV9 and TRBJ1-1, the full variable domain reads DSGVTQTPKHLITATGQRVTLRCSPRSGDLSVYWYQQSLDQGLQFLIQYYNGEERAKGNILERFSAQQFPDLHSELNLSSLELGDSALYFCASSVGALNTEAFFGQGTRLTVV.

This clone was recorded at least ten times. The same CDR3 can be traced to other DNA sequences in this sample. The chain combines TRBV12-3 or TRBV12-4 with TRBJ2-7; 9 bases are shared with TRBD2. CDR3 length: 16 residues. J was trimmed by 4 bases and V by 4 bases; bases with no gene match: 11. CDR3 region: CASSSAGSGGKYEQYF. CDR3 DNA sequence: TGTGCCAGCAGTTCGGCGGGGAGCGGGGGGAAATACGAGCAGTACTTC.